The rows below give T cell receptor beta chains drawn from one sample of a study of blood T cells in healthy people across ages. TCRdb itself ran the 5' RACE reads through MiXCR, one entry per CDR3 protein. The sample lists more than 1 million distinct CDR3 sequences; 40% to 55% were seen once. Sequenced: blood. Receptors originate from a woman in her sixties in good health. CDR3s include the opening cysteine and the closing phenylalanine or tryptophan. Each record gives: D gene, V gene, clone size, J gene, CDR3 length, CDR3 DNA, CDR3 protein. A D gene is named only where the DNA matches it firmly. Some rows have no size entry. The others give once, few or many, or a class for an expanded clone.

d_call: -; v_call: TRBV9; clone_size: few; j_call: TRBJ2-3; cdr3_length: 11; cdr3_nt: TGTGCCAGCAGCGTAGATGATACGCAGTATTTT; cdr3_aa: CASSVDDTQYF
d_call: TRBD2; v_call: TRBV20-1; clone_size: many; j_call: TRBJ2-1; cdr3_length: 13; cdr3_nt: TGCAGTGCCGCTAGCGGGAGGGACAATGAGCAGTTCTTC; cdr3_aa: CSAASGRDNEQFF
d_call: TRBD1; v_call: TRBV5-5; clone_size: few; j_call: TRBJ2-7; cdr3_length: 14; cdr3_nt: TGTGCCAGCAGCTTGGCGTGGACAGGAGACGAGCAGTACTTC; cdr3_aa: CASSLAWTGDEQYF
d_call: TRBD2; v_call: TRBV20-1; clone_size: -; j_call: TRBJ2-7; cdr3_length: 16; cdr3_nt: TGCAGTGCTAGAGGACTAGCTCCCAGCCCCTTCTACGAGCAGTACTTC; cdr3_aa: CSARGLAPSPFYEQYF
d_call: -; v_call: TRBV6-7; clone_size: -; j_call: TRBJ2-3; cdr3_length: 14; cdr3_nt: TGTGCCAGAAAAGACGAGTTATACACAGATACGCAGTATTTT; cdr3_aa: CARKDELYTDTQYF
d_call: TRBD1; v_call: TRBV20-1; clone_size: -; j_call: TRBJ2-5; cdr3_length: 14; cdr3_nt: TGCAGTGCTAGAGCGGGACAGGGAAAAGAGACCCAGTACTTC; cdr3_aa: CSARAGQGKETQYF
d_call: TRBD2; v_call: TRBV19; clone_size: -; j_call: TRBJ2-1; cdr3_length: 17; cdr3_nt: TGTGCCAGTAGTATCCTAGCGGCACGCACCTCCTACAATGAGCAGTTCTTC; cdr3_aa: CASSILAARTSYNEQFF
d_call: -; v_call: TRBV28; clone_size: -; j_call: TRBJ2-7; cdr3_length: 16; cdr3_nt: TGTGCCAGCACAAAGGTGGGGACATGGGCATCTTACGAGCAGTACTTC; cdr3_aa: CASTKVGTWASYEQYF
d_call: -; v_call: TRBV27; clone_size: many; j_call: TRBJ1-2; cdr3_length: 13; cdr3_nt: TGTGCCAGCAGTTTACAGGGTAGTGGTGGCTACACCTTC; cdr3_aa: CASSLQGSGGYTF
d_call: -; v_call: TRBV27; clone_size: -; j_call: TRBJ2-1; cdr3_length: 16; cdr3_nt: TGTGCCAGCAGTTTTCTCCAGTCCGACCCCTACAATGAGCAGTTCTTC; cdr3_aa: CASSFLQSDPYNEQFF
d_call: -; v_call: TRBV7-9; clone_size: -; j_call: TRBJ2-1; cdr3_length: 15; cdr3_nt: TGTGCCAGCAGCTTTCTCAGCGTAACCCTCGGTGAGCAGTTCTTC; cdr3_aa: CASSFLSVTLGEQFF
d_call: TRBD1; v_call: TRBV20-1; clone_size: few; j_call: TRBJ1-6; cdr3_length: 14; cdr3_nt: TGCAGTGCTAGCCTTACAGGGGGCAGTTCACCCCTCCACTTT; cdr3_aa: CSASLTGGSSPLHF
d_call: TRBD1; v_call: TRBV7-3; clone_size: -; j_call: TRBJ1-1; cdr3_length: 16; cdr3_nt: TGTGCCAGCAGCCTAACCCCCCGGACAGGGAACACTGAAGCTTTCTTT; cdr3_aa: CASSLTPRTGNTEAFF
d_call: TRBD2; v_call: TRBV10-3; clone_size: few; j_call: TRBJ2-7; cdr3_length: 15; cdr3_nt: TGTGCCATCAGTAAACTAGCGACAGCCTCCTACGAGCAGTACTTC; cdr3_aa: CAISKLATASYEQYF
d_call: -; v_call: TRBV27; clone_size: -; j_call: TRBJ1-4; cdr3_length: 15; cdr3_nt: TGTGCCAGCAGTTTAGGGAGGGGAACTAATGAAAAACTGTTTTTT; cdr3_aa: CASSLGRGTNEKLFF
d_call: -; v_call: TRBV2; clone_size: -; j_call: TRBJ1-2; cdr3_length: 12; cdr3_nt: TGTGCCAGCAGTGAACAGAACTATGGCTACACCTTC; cdr3_aa: CASSEQNYGYTF
d_call: TRBD2; v_call: TRBV18; clone_size: -; j_call: TRBJ2-5; cdr3_length: 15; cdr3_nt: TGTGCCAGCTCAACCGGACTAGCGGGGCTGGAGACCCAGTACTTC; cdr3_aa: CASSTGLAGLETQYF
d_call: -; v_call: TRBV7-7; clone_size: few; j_call: TRBJ2-1; cdr3_length: 14; cdr3_nt: TGTGCCAGCAGCCCGGGCCCCACCTACAATGAGCAGTTCTTC; cdr3_aa: CASSPGPTYNEQFF
d_call: -; v_call: TRBV14; clone_size: few; j_call: TRBJ2-6; cdr3_length: 18; cdr3_nt: TGTGCCAGCAGCCAAGGGCGACAGACATCCTCTGGGGCCAACGTCCTGACTTTC; cdr3_aa: CASSQGRQTSSGANVLTF
d_call: TRBD2; v_call: TRBV27; clone_size: few; j_call: TRBJ2-7; cdr3_length: 17; cdr3_nt: TGTGCCAGCAGTCCTTCTGTGCTAGCGGTTACCCCTACGAGGCAGTACTTC; cdr3_aa: CASSPSVLAVTPTRQYF
d_call: -; v_call: TRBV20-1; clone_size: many; j_call: TRBJ2-7; cdr3_length: 15; cdr3_nt: TGCAGTGCTCACTTCCCGGCGGGCTTGGGCTACGAGCAGTACTTC; cdr3_aa: CSAHFPAGLGYEQYF
d_call: -; v_call: TRBV28; clone_size: -; j_call: TRBJ2-3; cdr3_length: 13; cdr3_nt: TGTGCCAGCGGGCCGGTTAGAACAGATACGCAGTATTTT; cdr3_aa: CASGPVRTDTQYF
d_call: -; v_call: TRBV20-1; clone_size: many; j_call: TRBJ2-5; cdr3_length: 13; cdr3_nt: TGCAGTGCTATAGAGATGGTGGGCGAGACCCAGTACTTC; cdr3_aa: CSAIEMVGETQYF
d_call: TRBD2; v_call: TRBV20-1; clone_size: few; j_call: TRBJ2-7; cdr3_length: 14; cdr3_nt: TGCAGTGGGACATATAGCGGGAGGGTTTACGAGCAGTACTTC; cdr3_aa: CSGTYSGRVYEQYF
d_call: TRBD1; v_call: TRBV30; clone_size: -; j_call: TRBJ1-1; cdr3_length: 14; cdr3_nt: TGTGCCTGGATAATGACAGGGGGCAACACTGAAGCTTTCTTT; cdr3_aa: CAWIMTGGNTEAFF
d_call: -; v_call: TRBV20-1; clone_size: -; j_call: TRBJ2-1; cdr3_length: 14; cdr3_nt: TGCAGTGCTAAGTCCCCTATCCTGAGGGATGAGCAGTTCTTC; cdr3_aa: CSAKSPILRDEQFF
d_call: -; v_call: TRBV6-2/TRBV6-3; clone_size: -; j_call: TRBJ2-1; cdr3_length: 13; cdr3_nt: TGTGCCAGCAGTTATAGCCTAGCGTGTGAGCAGTTCTTC; cdr3_aa: CASSYSLACEQFF
d_call: -; v_call: TRBV11-2; clone_size: -; j_call: TRBJ2-1; cdr3_length: 16; cdr3_nt: TGTGCCAGCAGCTTAGCAGGTGGTTCTTTCTACAATGAGCAGTTCTTC; cdr3_aa: CASSLAGGSFYNEQFF
d_call: TRBD2; v_call: TRBV9; clone_size: -; j_call: TRBJ2-1; cdr3_length: 15; cdr3_nt: TGTGCCAGCAGCGTAGTGCGAGCGGGAGTAGGAGAGCAGTTCTTC; cdr3_aa: CASSVVRAGVGEQFF
d_call: TRBD2; v_call: TRBV12-3/TRBV12-4; clone_size: -; j_call: TRBJ2-7; cdr3_length: 14; cdr3_nt: TGTGCCAGCGGAAAACTAGCGGGATCCTACGAGCAGTACTTC; cdr3_aa: CASGKLAGSYEQYF
d_call: TRBD1; v_call: TRBV6-1; clone_size: -; j_call: TRBJ1-2; cdr3_length: 16; cdr3_nt: TGTGCCAGCAGTAGAGCTCCGGGACAGGGAGGGACTGGCTACACCTTC; cdr3_aa: CASSRAPGQGGTGYTF
d_call: -; v_call: TRBV10-3; clone_size: -; j_call: TRBJ2-3; cdr3_length: 17; cdr3_nt: TGTGCCATCAGACCGGTAGCGGGACAGTCTGACACAGATACGCAGTATTTT; cdr3_aa: CAIRPVAGQSDTDTQYF
d_call: -; v_call: TRBV20-1; clone_size: few; j_call: TRBJ2-7; cdr3_length: 13; cdr3_nt: TGCAGTGCTAGCGGGTCAAGCTCCTACGAGCAGTACTTC; cdr3_aa: CSASGSSSYEQYF
d_call: TRBD2; v_call: TRBV28; clone_size: few; j_call: TRBJ2-3; cdr3_length: 14; cdr3_nt: TGTGCCAGCACGGGAGGGGGGCGCACAGATACGCAGTATTTT; cdr3_aa: CASTGGGRTDTQYF
d_call: TRBD2; v_call: TRBV2; clone_size: -; j_call: TRBJ2-5; cdr3_length: 15; cdr3_nt: TGTGCCAGAAACCGATTAGCGGGAGTGGGCAATGAGCAGTACTTC; cdr3_aa: CARNRLAGVGNEQYF
d_call: TRBD2; v_call: TRBV4-2; clone_size: few; j_call: TRBJ2-7; cdr3_length: 15; cdr3_nt: TGTGCCAGCAGCCAAGCGGCTAGCGGGAGCTACGAGCAGTACTTC; cdr3_aa: CASSQAASGSYEQYF
d_call: TRBD2; v_call: TRBV5-1; clone_size: many; j_call: TRBJ2-2; cdr3_length: 15; cdr3_nt: TGCGCCAGCAGCGATAGCGGGCCAACACCGGGGGAGCTGTTTTTT; cdr3_aa: CASSDSGPTPGELFF
d_call: TRBD2; v_call: TRBV28; clone_size: -; j_call: TRBJ2-7; cdr3_length: 16; cdr3_nt: TGTGCCAGCAGCGAACTAGCGGGCGCCTCTTCCTACGAGCAGTACTTC; cdr3_aa: CASSELAGASSYEQYF
d_call: TRBD2; v_call: TRBV7-8; clone_size: -; j_call: TRBJ2-1; cdr3_length: 15; cdr3_nt: TGTGCCAGCAGCCTCAGACGAGCGGGGTCCAATGAGCAGTTCTTC; cdr3_aa: CASSLRRAGSNEQFF
d_call: -; v_call: TRBV2; clone_size: -; j_call: TRBJ1-1; cdr3_length: 14; cdr3_nt: TGTGCCAGCAGTTACGACAGGACGGGCACTGAAGCTTTCTTT; cdr3_aa: CASSYDRTGTEAFF
d_call: -; v_call: TRBV12-3/TRBV12-4; clone_size: -; j_call: TRBJ2-1; cdr3_length: 14; cdr3_nt: TGTGCCAGCAGTCTCGTGGGGAGTTCCAATGAGCAGTTCTTC; cdr3_aa: CASSLVGSSNEQFF
d_call: -; v_call: TRBV28; clone_size: few; j_call: TRBJ2-7; cdr3_length: 14; cdr3_nt: TGTGCCAGCAGTTTTCGGGGCGGGAAGAGCGAGCAGTACTTC; cdr3_aa: CASSFRGGKSEQYF
d_call: TRBD1; v_call: TRBV2; clone_size: many; j_call: TRBJ1-2; cdr3_length: 18; cdr3_nt: TGTGCCAGCAGACCTAAATGGGACAGGCACGTCGCTAACTATGGCTACACCTTC; cdr3_aa: CASRPKWDRHVANYGYTF
d_call: -; v_call: TRBV5-1; clone_size: -; j_call: TRBJ2-5; cdr3_length: 14; cdr3_nt: TGCGCCAGCAGCCCCACTTCGAGGGGAGAGACCCAGTACTTC; cdr3_aa: CASSPTSRGETQYF
d_call: -; v_call: TRBV4-1; clone_size: many; j_call: TRBJ2-3; cdr3_length: 15; cdr3_nt: TGCGCCAGCAGCCAAGAAAAGAATGGGCGAGATACGCAGTATTTT; cdr3_aa: CASSQEKNGRDTQYF
d_call: -; v_call: TRBV27; clone_size: -; j_call: TRBJ2-1; cdr3_length: 15; cdr3_nt: TGTGCCAGCAGACCGGGGGCGGGAGTGGTGAATGAGCAGTTCTTC; cdr3_aa: CASRPGAGVVNEQFF
d_call: -; v_call: TRBV29-1; clone_size: -; j_call: TRBJ1-2; cdr3_length: 12; cdr3_nt: TGCAGCGTTGAAGACCCCGGGTTTGGCTACACCTTC; cdr3_aa: CSVEDPGFGYTF
d_call: TRBD2; v_call: TRBV6-5; clone_size: -; j_call: TRBJ2-7; cdr3_length: 17; cdr3_nt: TGTGCCAGCAGTTACTCCGCAGAGGCACTAGCGGGACGCGAGCAGTACTTC; cdr3_aa: CASSYSAEALAGREQYF
d_call: TRBD1; v_call: TRBV19; clone_size: few; j_call: TRBJ2-1; cdr3_length: 16; cdr3_nt: TGTGCCAGTAGTACAACCGGGACAGGGGGCCGGAATGAGCAGTTCTTC; cdr3_aa: CASSTTGTGGRNEQFF
d_call: -; v_call: TRBV6-6; clone_size: -; j_call: TRBJ1-4; cdr3_length: 14; cdr3_nt: TGTGCCAGCAGATCCCAACCGGGGAATGAAAAACTGTTTTTT; cdr3_aa: CASRSQPGNEKLFF
d_call: -; v_call: TRBV2; clone_size: -; j_call: TRBJ1-6; cdr3_length: 13; cdr3_nt: TGTGCCAGCAGTGTCGGCAGCAATTCACCCCTCCACTTT; cdr3_aa: CASSVGSNSPLHF
d_call: TRBD1; v_call: TRBV9; clone_size: few; j_call: TRBJ1-3; cdr3_length: 14; cdr3_nt: TGTGCCAGCAGCACAGGGGGCTCTGGAAACACCATATATTTT; cdr3_aa: CASSTGGSGNTIYF
d_call: -; v_call: TRBV20-1; clone_size: few; j_call: TRBJ1-2; cdr3_length: 15; cdr3_nt: TGCAGTGCTAGCGACACGACATCTTCTAACTATGGCTACACCTTC; cdr3_aa: CSASDTTSSNYGYTF
d_call: TRBD2; v_call: TRBV11-2; clone_size: few; j_call: TRBJ2-3; cdr3_length: 16; cdr3_nt: TGTGCCAGCAGCTTGCGGACTAGCGGGTATACAGATACGCAGTATTTT; cdr3_aa: CASSLRTSGYTDTQYF
d_call: -; v_call: TRBV11-2; clone_size: -; j_call: TRBJ2-1; cdr3_length: 17; cdr3_nt: TGTGCCAGCAGCTTATCGCCATACCTAGGCCGCGACAATGAGCAGTTCTTC; cdr3_aa: CASSLSPYLGRDNEQFF
d_call: TRBD2; v_call: TRBV20-1; clone_size: -; j_call: TRBJ2-7; cdr3_length: 14; cdr3_nt: TGCAGTGCCTCAATAAGCGGGAGTGGCTACGAGCAGTACTTC; cdr3_aa: CSASISGSGYEQYF
d_call: TRBD1; v_call: TRBV5-5; clone_size: -; j_call: TRBJ1-5; cdr3_length: 18; cdr3_nt: TGTGCCAGCAGCTTGGGAGGAGGAGGGGGCGTTAGCAATCAGCCCCAGCATTTT; cdr3_aa: CASSLGGGGGVSNQPQHF